Listed below are T cell receptor beta chains from one sample, sequenced in a study of CD8 T cells in Susac syndrome. TCRdb reprocessed the immunoSEQ multiplex PCR reads via MiXCR and lists one record per CDR3 protein. The sample yields 250,000 to 300,000 distinct CDR3 sequences, about 88% seen once. The specimen sequenced was CD8+ T cells from PBMCs. These receptors were obtained from a human donor with multiple sclerosis. Each CDR3 is given with its conserved first and last residue. The D gene is left open where the match is weak. Clone size appears in some rows only: once, few, many, or a class for an expanded clone.

clone size	J gene	V gene	D gene	CDR3 protein	CDR3 DNA
.	TRBJ2-1	TRBV24-1	.	CATSAPGRDEQFF	TGTGCCACCAGTGCTCCCGGTAGAGACGAGCAGTTCTTC
.	TRBJ2-7	TRBV27	.	CATRGAASGYYEQYF	TGTGCCACCAGGGGGGCAGCTAGCGGGTACTACGAGCAGTACTTC
few	TRBJ1-5	TRBV9	TRBD1	CASSPHQGEGQPQHF	TGTGCCAGCAGCCCCCATCAGGGGGAGGGTCAGCCCCAGCATTTT
once	TRBJ2-1	TRBV6-5	TRBD2	CASRTSGRAYNEQFF	TGTGCCAGCAGAACCAGCGGGAGGGCTTACAATGAGCAGTTCTTC
.	TRBJ1-2	TRBV30	.	CAWVGTGLIKGYGYTF	TGTGCCTGGGTCGGTACGGGCCTTATCAAGGGCTATGGCTACACCTTC
.	TRBJ1-2	TRBV7-9	.	CASSSEVAYGYTF	TGTGCCAGCAGCTCCGAGGTTGCGTATGGCTACACCTTC
.	TRBJ2-7	TRBV5-6	TRBD2	CASSLGPPGREGYEQYF	TGTGCCAGCAGCTTGGGGCCGCCGGGGCGGGAGGGGTACGAGCAGTACTTC
.	TRBJ2-6	TRBV6-5	TRBD1	CASSYSPGQGTGGANVLTF	TGTGCCAGCAGTTACTCACCGGGACAGGGAACTGGTGGGGCCAACGTCCTGACTTTC
.	TRBJ2-1	TRBV5-5	.	CASSFTGSYNEQFF	TGTGCCAGCAGCTTCACTGGCTCGTACAATGAGCAGTTCTTC
once	TRBJ1-1	TRBV9	.	CASSVVSQGIMNTEAFF	TGTGCCAGCAGCGTAGTCAGCCAGGGTATCATGAACACTGAAGCTTTCTTT
.	TRBJ2-7	TRBV6-5	TRBD2	CASSPLAEDYEQYF	TGTGCCAGCAGCCCGCTAGCGGAGGACTACGAGCAGTACTTC
.	TRBJ2-7	TRBV11-1	TRBD2	CASSLRSSGTQEQYF	TGTGCCAGCAGCTTAAGGTCTAGCGGGACTCAAGAGCAGTACTTC
.	TRBJ2-7	TRBV29-1	.	CSVDGGRLYEQYF	TGCAGCGTTGATGGTGGACGGCTCTACGAGCAGTACTTC
once	TRBJ2-7	TRBV29-1	TRBD2	CSCVLAEKTYEQYF	TGCAGTTGCGTACTAGCGGAGAAGACCTACGAGCAGTACTTC
.	TRBJ1-1	TRBV27	.	CASSLSLGTDTEAFF	TGTGCCAGCAGTTTATCGCTGGGTACGGACACTGAAGCTTTCTTT
.	TRBJ2-3	TRBV6-5	TRBD2	CASSYSRLAGGPETDTQYF	TGTGCCAGCAGTTACTCGAGACTAGCGGGAGGGCCGGAAACAGATACGCAGTATTTT
once	TRBJ2-2	TRBV28	.	CASSLNEWAGIDTGELFF	TGTGCCAGCAGTTTAAATGAGTGGGCAGGCATCGACACCGGGGAGCTGTTTTTT
.	TRBJ2-7	TRBV9	.	CASSAGNYEQYF	TGTGCCAGCAGCGCAGGGAACTACGAGCAGTACTTC
few	TRBJ2-7	TRBV6-1	TRBD1	CASSEGTGYYEQYF	TGTGCCAGCAGTGAGGGGACAGGATACTACGAGCAGTACTTC
.	TRBJ2-5	TRBV28	.	CASSPQGLQETQYF	TGTGCCAGCAGTCCTCAGGGCCTCCAAGAGACCCAGTACTTC
.	TRBJ2-1	TRBV14	TRBD2	CASSPTSSGSIYNEQFF	TGTGCCAGCAGCCCGACCTCTAGCGGGAGTATTTACAATGAGCAGTTCTTC
.	TRBJ1-3	TRBV6-1	TRBD1	CASRPGTGLSGNTIYF	TGTGCCAGCAGACCCGGGACAGGCCTCTCTGGAAACACCATATATTTT
.	TRBJ2-7	TRBV20-1	TRBD2	CSARVSGSESPAYEQYF	TGCAGTGCTAGAGTTAGCGGGAGCGAAAGTCCCGCCTACGAGCAGTACTTC
.	TRBJ2-1	TRBV5-6	.	CASSPSPQGEQFF	TGTGCCAGCAGCCCCTCCCCGCAAGGTGAGCAGTTCTTC
.	TRBJ1-2	TRBV9	.	CASSGSQPSYGYTF	TGTGCCAGCAGCGGATCCCAGCCGTCCTATGGCTACACCTTC
.	TRBJ2-6	TRBV9	TRBD1	CASSGLRGPGANVLTF	TGTGCCAGCAGCGGACTCAGGGGGCCTGGGGCCAACGTCCTGACTTTC
.	TRBJ2-6	TRBV27	TRBD1	CASSFGQGLSGANVLTF	TGTGCCAGCAGTTTTGGACAGGGTCTCTCTGGGGCCAACGTCCTGACTTTC
.	TRBJ2-3	TRBV2	.	CASRASTDTQYF	TGTGCCAGCAGGGCTAGCACAGATACGCAGTATTTT
once	TRBJ2-2	TRBV28	.	CASSGEGAWTGELFF	TGTGCCAGCAGTGGGGAGGGGGCGTGGACCGGGGAGCTGTTTTTT
.	TRBJ2-7	TRBV2	TRBD2	CASRAGVYEQYF	TGTGCCAGCAGGGCGGGGGTCTACGAGCAGTACTTC
.	TRBJ2-1	TRBV30	TRBD2	CAWNLAGGPSEQFF	TGTGCCTGGAATTTAGCGGGAGGGCCCTCCGAGCAGTTCTTC
few	TRBJ2-4	TRBV28	.	CASSLNNIQYF	TGTGCCAGCAGTTTAAATAACATTCAGTACTTC
.	TRBJ2-1	TRBV14	.	CASSPAGQGYEQFF	TGTGCCAGCAGCCCAGCGGGACAAGGGTATGAGCAGTTCTTC
.	TRBJ2-1	TRBV19	.	CASRITGRFYNEQFF	TGTGCCAGTAGGATTACGGGGCGATTTTACAATGAGCAGTTCTTC
.	TRBJ2-1	TRBV9	.	CASAGGGTRDNEQFF	TGTGCCAGCGCGGGCGGCGGGACGAGAGACAATGAGCAGTTCTTC
.	TRBJ2-5	TRBV9	TRBD2	CASSERSGSQQETQYF	TGTGCCAGCAGCGAGAGGAGCGGGAGTCAGCAAGAGACCCAGTACTTC
.	TRBJ2-1	TRBV9	TRBD1	CASSVNRGRNEQFF	TGTGCCAGCAGCGTAAACAGGGGGCGAAATGAGCAGTTCTTC
once	TRBJ2-7	TRBV19	.	CASSIRPDYPNEQYF	TGTGCCAGTAGTATACGGCCGGACTACCCCAACGAGCAGTACTTC
.	TRBJ2-1	TRBV5-8	TRBD2	CASSLGLAGERVYNEQFF	TGTGCCAGCAGTCTGGGACTAGCGGGAGAGAGGGTCTACAATGAGCAGTTCTTC
.	TRBJ2-1	TRBV23-1	TRBD2	CASLSAGVKHNEQFF	TGCGCCAGCCTTTCAGCGGGAGTGAAGCACAATGAGCAGTTCTTC
.	TRBJ1-5	TRBV3-1	TRBD1	CASSQGTGKANQPQHF	TGTGCCAGCAGCCAGGGGACAGGGAAGGCCAATCAGCCCCAGCATTTT
.	TRBJ2-3	TRBV7-2	.	CASSQARSTDTQYF	TGTGCCAGCAGCCAGGCACGGAGCACAGATACGCAGTATTTT
.	TRBJ2-5	TRBV28	.	CASSSYFDSERGKGETQYF	TGTGCCAGCAGTTCTTACTTCGACTCCGAGCGCGGGAAAGGAGAGACCCAGTACTTC
.	TRBJ1-5	TRBV5-6	.	CASSLAGSNQPQHF	TGTGCCAGCAGCTTGGCGGGGTCCAATCAGCCCCAGCATTTT
.	TRBJ2-1	TRBV29-1	TRBD2	CSGGRVGHEQFF	TGCAGCGGAGGGAGGGTAGGGCATGAGCAGTTCTTC
.	TRBJ1-2	TRBV3-1	.	CASSQTFNIQGFGYTF	TGTGCCAGCAGCCAAACGTTCAATATACAGGGTTTTGGCTACACCTTC